The rows below give T cell receptor beta chains drawn from one sample of a study of blood T cell repertoires in COVID-19. Libraries were prepared by immunoSEQ multiplex PCR; TCRdb keeps only in-frame clonotypes and omits some of them. Of 140,000 to 150,000 clones detected, 88% appear once; the ten largest clones hold about 2%. The sample was peripheral blood. The receptors originated from a human donor in a cohort sampled during active COVID-19. The CDR3 runs from the conserved cysteine through the conserved F or W. Fields, in order: clone size, D gene, J gene, V gene, CDR3 protein, CDR3 DNA. The D gene is left open where the match is weak. Clone size appears in some rows only: once, few, many, or a class for an expanded clone.

size: NA
D: NA
J: TRBJ2-3
V: TRBV10-3
CDR3: CAISEVQADTQYF
DNA: TGTGCCATCAGTGAAGTCCAGGCAGATACGCAGTATTTT

size: NA
D: TRBD1
J: TRBJ1-3
V: TRBV28
CDR3: CASSRTGVKGNTIYF
DNA: TGTGCCAGCAGTCGTACAGGGGTGAAAGGAAACACCATATATTTT

size: NA
D: NA
J: TRBJ2-1
V: TRBV7-2
CDR3: CASSLDSRGGEQFF
DNA: TGTGCCAGCAGCTTAGACTCAAGGGGCGGTGAGCAGTTCTTC

size: NA
D: TRBD1
J: TRBJ2-7
V: TRBV30
CDR3: CAWSSGQVPYEQYF
DNA: TGTGCCTGGAGTTCCGGACAGGTTCCCTACGAGCAGTACTTC

size: NA
D: TRBD1
J: TRBJ2-7
V: TRBV6-5
CDR3: CASSYSNRDRGHEQYF
DNA: TGTGCCAGCAGTTACTCGAATCGGGACAGGGGCCACGAGCAGTACTTC

size: NA
D: NA
J: TRBJ1-6
V: TRBV4-1
CDR3: CASSQDVGVSPLHF
DNA: TGCGCCAGCAGCCAAGATGTAGGGGTTTCGCCCCTCCACTTT

size: NA
D: NA
J: TRBJ1-4
V: TRBV28
CDR3: CASSFQGGKNEKLFF
DNA: TGTGCCAGCAGTTTCCAAGGGGGTAAAAATGAAAAACTGTTTTTT

size: NA
D: NA
J: TRBJ2-5
V: TRBV12-3/TRBV12-4
CDR3: CASRARGGETQYF
DNA: TGTGCCAGCAGGGCCCGGGGTGGCGAGACCCAGTACTTC

size: NA
D: NA
J: TRBJ2-1
V: TRBV6-2/TRBV6-3
CDR3: CASSYQRQVGTNEQFF
DNA: TGTGCCAGCAGTTACCAGAGACAGGTGGGCACGAATGAGCAGTTCTTC

size: once
D: NA
J: TRBJ1-4
V: TRBV11-2
CDR3: CASSLGQPNEKLFF
DNA: TGTGCCAGCAGCTTAGGACAGCCTAATGAAAAACTGTTTTTT

size: NA
D: NA
J: TRBJ2-7
V: TRBV7-9
CDR3: CASSLVRGAYDYEQYF
DNA: TGTGCCAGCAGCTTAGTACGCGGGGCCTATGACTACGAGCAGTACTTC

size: NA
D: NA
J: TRBJ1-3
V: TRBV4-3
CDR3: CASSQASGTNGNTIYF
DNA: TGCGCCAGCAGCCAAGCTAGCGGGACGAACGGAAACACCATATATTTT

size: NA
D: TRBD2
J: TRBJ2-1
V: TRBV3-1/TRBV3-2
CDR3: CASSQTPGTRGARLFF
DNA: TGTGCCAGCAGCCAAACCCCCGGGACTAGAGGCGCTCGGCTGTTCTTC

size: NA
D: NA
J: TRBJ1-2
V: TRBV12-3/TRBV12-4
CDR3: CASTIRQAYGYTF
DNA: TGTGCCAGCACTATAAGGCAGGCATATGGCTACACCTTC

size: NA
D: NA
J: TRBJ1-5
V: TRBV19
CDR3: CASSVSGGNQPQHF
DNA: TGTGCCAGTAGTGTTTCAGGGGGCAATCAGCCCCAGCATTTT

size: NA
D: NA
J: TRBJ1-1
V: TRBV7-9
CDR3: CASSLSSTEAFF
DNA: TGTGCCAGCAGCTTATCGAGCACTGAAGCTTTCTTT

size: NA
D: NA
J: TRBJ2-7
V: TRBV19
CDR3: CASSTVLSGEQYF
DNA: TGTGCCAGTAGTACGGTCCTAAGTGGCGAGCAGTACTTC

size: once
D: NA
J: TRBJ1-5
V: TRBV30
CDR3: CAWSAQGQGPQHF
DNA: TGTGCCTGGAGTGCACAGGGTCAGGGGCCCCAGCATTTT

size: NA
D: NA
J: TRBJ2-5
V: TRBV15
CDR3: CATSRGAYGGSYQETQYF
DNA: TGTGCCACCAGCAGAGGTGCTTATGGAGGGTCCTACCAAGAGACCCAGTACTTC

size: NA
D: NA
J: TRBJ2-2
V: TRBV5-1
CDR3: CASSFRGDTGELFF
DNA: TGCGCCAGCAGCTTCCGGGGTGACACCGGGGAGCTGTTTTTT